This T cell receptor beta chain was captured in a study of T cells after posttransplantation cyclophosphamide. Points from the study as a whole: After PTCy, TRB diversity resembled that of CNI/methotrexate controls.

After removal of 1 base from V and 2 bases from J, the junction contained 8 bases not matched to a gene. CDR1 and CDR2 (germline): SGHAT, FQNNGV. CDR3 length: 18 amino acids. Libraries were prepared by immunoSEQ multiplex PCR; TCRdb keeps only in-frame clonotypes and omits some of them. The sample is made up of tens of thousands of clones, none counted only once. This clone was seen ten or more times. The antigen is not known. This sequence originates from an older woman in good health, CMV-negative, and a related stem cell transplant donor. The source material was PBMCs. The gene calls are TRBV11-2 and TRBJ2-2, with 9 bases aligning to TRBD2. CDR3 loop: CASSLADSGGTNTGELFF. The CDR3 DNA sequence: TGTGCCAGCAGCTTAGCGGATAGCGGGGGCACAAACACCGGGGAGCTGTTTTTT.